Below are 24 T cell receptor beta chains sequenced from a single sample in a study of blood T cell repertoires in COVID-19. Repertoires were generated with immunoSEQ multiplex PCR, while TCRdb's copy carries only in-frame clones and drops some. The sample lists around 300,000 clones, 89% occurring once. The sequenced material came from peripheral blood. All receptors derive from a man in his fifties with acute or convalescent COVID-19.

This clone was picked up a small number of times. This chain connects TRBV5-4 to TRBJ1-3; D is unclear. The CDR3 covers 13 residues. V was pared by 4 bases and J by 4 bases, with 9 bases between. Germline CDR1 and CDR2: SGHNT and YYREEE (reference sequence). CDR3 nucleotides: TGTGCCAGCAGCGGGCCCCAGGGAAACACCATATATTTT. It codes for CASSGPQGNTIYF.

The chain recombines TRBV2 with TRBJ2-1, with 14 bases matching TRBD2. With V trimmed by 6 bases and J by 1 base, 8 bases remained unmatched. The CDR3 consists of 18 residues. From germline, CDR1 is SNHLY and CDR2 FYNNEI. CDR3 residues: CASRPGLAGAKSYNEQFF. In DNA form, the CDR3 reads TGTGCCAGCAGGCCGGGACTAGCGGGGGCTAAATCCTACAATGAGCAGTTCTTC.

The CDR3 loop reads CASSYMTGNPEAFF. As DNA, the CDR3 is TGCGCCAGCAGCTACATGACGGGGAATCCTGAAGCTTTCTTT. The rearrangement links TRBV5-1 to TRBJ1-1; D gene ambiguous. The CDR3 extends over 14 amino acids. V lost 3 bases and J 6 bases, leaving 15 bases between the germline ends. CDR1 and CDR2 (germline): SGHRS, YFSETQ.

The chain recombines TRBV4-1 with TRBJ1-6, with D uncertain. Deletions cut 0 bases from V and 0 bases from J, with 6 bases between. Germline loops: CDR1 MGHRA, CDR2 YSYEKL. The CDR3 has 16 amino acids. The CDR3 sequence: CASSQDSSSYNSPLHF. Written as DNA, the CDR3 is TGCGCCAGCAGCCAAGATAGTAGCTCCTATAATTCACCCCTCCACTTT.

The chain combines TRBV9 with TRBJ1-4, with 7 bases fitting TRBD1. Unmatched junction bases numbered 1, after V lost 0 bases and J lost 8 bases. CDR3 size: 13 residues. Germline-derived CDR1 and CDR2 are SGDLS and YYNGEE. CDR3 residues: CASSVETGEKLFF. The CDR3 nucleotides read TGTGCCAGCAGCGTAGAGACAGGGGAAAAACTGTTTTTT.

This sequence joins TRBV7-3 and TRBJ1-2, with D perhaps matching TRBD1 (5 bases). Germline-derived CDR1 and CDR2 are SGHTA and FQGTGA. Trimming cost V 3 bases and J 6 bases, with 14 bases left between them. CDR3 size: 14 residues. The chain's CDR3 is CASSFSPEGHGYTF. The CDR3 coding sequence is TGTGCCAGCAGCTTTAGCCCGGAGGGGCATGGCTACACCTTC.

The J gene is TRBJ1-1, the V gene TRBV13; 7 bases agree with TRBD1. The V gene end was trimmed by 1 base and the J gene end by 1 base; junction bases not matched to a gene: 0. The germline V gene encodes CDR1 PRHDT and CDR2 FYEKMQ (reference sequence). CDR3 length equals 14 residues. The DNA of the CDR3 is TGTGCCAGCAGCTTAGACAGGGGGAACACTGAAGCTTTCTTT. Its translation is CASSLDRGNTEAFF.

This chain joins TRBV10-3 and TRBJ1-2; 9 bases are shared with TRBD1. The CDR3 length is 14 residues. Germline V lookup: CDR1 ENHRY, CDR2 SYGVKD. The junction had 3 bases not matched to a gene; V was cut back by 4 bases and J by 3 bases. The CDR3 loop reads CAISAGQGDYGYTF. The CDR3 coding sequence is TGTGCCATCAGTGCGGGACAGGGAGACTATGGCTACACCTTC.

The rearrangement links TRBV15 to TRBJ1-2, with 8 bases that match TRBD1. The germline V gene encodes CDR1 LNHNV and CDR2 YYDKDF (reference sequence). The CDR3 loop spans 15 amino acids. V shed 0 bases, J shed 4 bases, and the junction held 4 bases outside the gene matches. The CDR3 nucleotides read TGTGCCACCAGCAGAGATTTGGACAGGGTCTATGGCTACACCTTC. Translation gives CATSRDLDRVYGYTF.

The chain has TRBV10-1 and TRBJ2-3, with 7 bases that match TRBD2. V lost 2 bases, J lost 0 bases, and 5 bases stayed unmatched. CDR1 and CDR2 (germline): WNHNN, SYGVQD (reference sequence). The length of the CDR3 is 16 residues. The CDR3 DNA follows: TGCGCCAGCAGTGAGGGGCTAGCGGATAGCACAGATACGCAGTATTTT. Encoded protein: CASSEGLADSTDTQYF.

This clone was seen a handful of times. The rearrangement joins TRBV11-2 to TRBJ1-5; D is unclear. Trimming took off 3 bases at V and 5 bases at J, with 8 bases between the two ends. The CDR3 runs to 13 residues. CDR1 and CDR2 from the germline V gene are SGHAT and FQNNGV. CDR3 coding DNA: TGTGCCAGCAGCTTGAGGGCCGATCAGCCCCAGCATTTT. Translation: CASSLRADQPQHF.

This chain uses TRBV2 with TRBJ2-2; D gene ambiguous. The V gene lost 7 bases and the J gene lost 6 bases, with 12 bases spanning the gap. This CDR3 region has 13 residues. Germline V gene sequence: CDR1 SNHLY, CDR2 FYNNEI. This CDR3 is CASTLTQAGELFF. The CDR3 nucleotides are TGTGCCAGCACCCTAACCCAAGCCGGGGAGCTGTTTTTT.

V gene TRBV9 combines with J gene TRBJ2-7, with a tentative D call TRBD2 (6 bases). Germline V gene sequence: CDR1 SGDLS, CDR2 YYNGEE. The CDR3 is 14 residues long. Trimming removed 2 bases at V and 4 bases at J, with 13 bases between. The chain's CDR3 is CASSVGGSNYEQYF. The CDR3 DNA reads as TGTGCCAGCAGCGTCGGGGGTTCTAATTACGAGCAGTACTTC.

The chain uses TRBV6-5 and TRBJ1-2; D is unresolved. The CDR3 consists of 15 residues. The V gene lost 0 bases and the J gene lost 1 base, with 9 bases spanning the gap. Germline CDR1 reads MNHEY; CDR2 reads SVGAGI. The CDR3, as DNA: TGTGCCAGCAGTTACTCCGGTATCTTTAACTATGGCTACACCTTC. Translating it yields CASSYSGIFNYGYTF.

The genes are TRBV7-2 and TRBJ1-3, with 9 bases identical to TRBD1. CDR1 and CDR2 from the germline V gene are SGHTA and FQGNSA. V shed 2 bases and J 6 bases; nucleotides not matched to a gene: 5. The CDR3 sequence is 15 residues long. CDR3: CASSLIRDRVNTIYF. In nucleotides, the CDR3 is TGTGCCAGCAGCTTAATCCGGGACAGGGTAAACACCATATATTTT.

As concerns this clone: One end of the junction is discordant with germline, which a read error may explain. The chain links TRBV5-4 to TRBJ2-7; tentatively, D is TRBD1 (6 bases). The germline V gene encodes CDR1 SGHNT and CDR2 YYREEE (reference sequence). This CDR3 is 10 amino acids long. CDR3: CASSSLQGPF. In DNA, the CDR3 is TGTGCCAGCAGCTCCCTTCAGGGGCCCTTC.

The chain is built from TRBV11-2 and TRBJ1-5; D unresolved. V was clipped by 3 bases and J by 5 bases, with 11 bases between them. CDR1 SGHAT and CDR2 FQNNGV come from the germline V gene. There are 14 residues in the CDR3. CDR3 sequence: CASSFAGKDQPQHF. CDR3 nucleotide sequence: TGTGCCAGCAGCTTCGCGGGGAAGGATCAGCCCCAGCATTTT.

The CDR3 DNA sequence: TGTGCCAGCAGCGGGACAGGGGAGGGCTCCTACGAGCAGTACTTC. Translating gives CASSGTGEGSYEQYF. V gene TRBV5-8 combines with J gene TRBJ2-7, with 10 bases fitting TRBD1. The germline CDR1 and CDR2 sequences are SGHTS and YDEGEE. Germline trimming cut 4 bases from V and 0 bases from J; bases unmatched to any gene: 4. The CDR3 is 15 residues long.

The V call is TRBV19, the J call TRBJ1-1; 8 nucleotides match TRBD1. CDR3 size: 14 residues. With 5 bases clipped from V and 3 bases from J, the junction kept 5 bases outside the gene matches. The germline CDR1 and CDR2 sequences are LNHDA and SQIVND (reference sequence). CDR3 coding DNA: TGTGCCAGTAGTGCATACAGGGGGGACACTGAAGCTTTCTTT. It yields the protein CASSAYRGDTEAFF.

V usage is TRBV6-5 and J usage is TRBJ1-6; D is perhaps TRBD1 (5 bases). The V gene's germline CDR1 is MNHEY and CDR2 SVGAGI. The CDR3 runs to 16 residues. V lost 4 bases, J lost 6 bases, and 16 bases lay in between. The DNA for the CDR3 is TGTGCCAGCAGTTGGGTAGGGGCAGTCGGTAATTCACCCCTCCACTTT. Residues: CASSWVGAVGNSPLHF.

A few counts support this clone. The chain employs TRBV19 and TRBJ1-5; D possibly corresponds to TRBD1 (6 bases). Trimming took 3 bases from V and 0 from J, leaving 18 bases between them. The CDR3 loop spans 18 amino acids. CDR1 LNHDA and CDR2 SQIVND come from the germline V gene (reference sequence). The chain's CDR3 is CASSIKRDIADSNQPQHF. CDR3 DNA sequence: TGTGCCAGTAGTATTAAGAGGGACATCGCAGATAGCAATCAGCCCCAGCATTTT.

The rearrangement joins TRBV19 to TRBJ1-3; no clear D. The CDR3 totals 12 residues. The V and J ends lost 7 bases and 2 bases respectively, with 6 bases between them. Per the germline V gene, CDR1 is LNHDA and CDR2 is SQIVND (reference sequence). The CDR3 sequence is CASNAAGNTIYF. Here the CDR3 DNA reads TGTGCCAGTAACGCAGCTGGAAACACCATATATTTT. The whole variable domain, remainder taken from reference TRBV19 and TRBJ1-3, is DGGITQSPKYLFRKEGQNVTLSCEQNLNHDAMYWYRQDPGQGLRLIYYSQIVNDFQKGDIAEGYSVSREKKESFPLTVTSAQKNPTAFYLCASNAAGNTIYFGEGSWLTVV.

J is TRBJ1-2 and V is TRBV9; 8 bases line up with TRBD1. This CDR3 has 14 residues. V shed 3 bases, J shed 8 bases, and the junction held 9 bases outside the gene matches. The germline CDR1 and CDR2 sequences are SGDLS and YYNGEE. CDR3 amino acids: CASSAPRGRYGYTF. For the CDR3, the DNA is TGTGCCAGCAGCGCCCCCAGGGGGCGTTACGGCTACACCTTC.

The chain recombines TRBV7-9 with TRBJ1-2; 7 bases agree with TRBD1. The germline gives CDR1 SEHNR, CDR2 FQNEAQ (reference sequence). This CDR3 has 15 residues. V shed 5 bases and J 7 bases; nucleotides not matched to a gene: 13. The CDR3 is CASSPDGQGVSGYTF. The DNA of the CDR3 is TGTGCCAGCAGCCCCGATGGGCAGGGGGTGAGTGGCTACACCTTC.